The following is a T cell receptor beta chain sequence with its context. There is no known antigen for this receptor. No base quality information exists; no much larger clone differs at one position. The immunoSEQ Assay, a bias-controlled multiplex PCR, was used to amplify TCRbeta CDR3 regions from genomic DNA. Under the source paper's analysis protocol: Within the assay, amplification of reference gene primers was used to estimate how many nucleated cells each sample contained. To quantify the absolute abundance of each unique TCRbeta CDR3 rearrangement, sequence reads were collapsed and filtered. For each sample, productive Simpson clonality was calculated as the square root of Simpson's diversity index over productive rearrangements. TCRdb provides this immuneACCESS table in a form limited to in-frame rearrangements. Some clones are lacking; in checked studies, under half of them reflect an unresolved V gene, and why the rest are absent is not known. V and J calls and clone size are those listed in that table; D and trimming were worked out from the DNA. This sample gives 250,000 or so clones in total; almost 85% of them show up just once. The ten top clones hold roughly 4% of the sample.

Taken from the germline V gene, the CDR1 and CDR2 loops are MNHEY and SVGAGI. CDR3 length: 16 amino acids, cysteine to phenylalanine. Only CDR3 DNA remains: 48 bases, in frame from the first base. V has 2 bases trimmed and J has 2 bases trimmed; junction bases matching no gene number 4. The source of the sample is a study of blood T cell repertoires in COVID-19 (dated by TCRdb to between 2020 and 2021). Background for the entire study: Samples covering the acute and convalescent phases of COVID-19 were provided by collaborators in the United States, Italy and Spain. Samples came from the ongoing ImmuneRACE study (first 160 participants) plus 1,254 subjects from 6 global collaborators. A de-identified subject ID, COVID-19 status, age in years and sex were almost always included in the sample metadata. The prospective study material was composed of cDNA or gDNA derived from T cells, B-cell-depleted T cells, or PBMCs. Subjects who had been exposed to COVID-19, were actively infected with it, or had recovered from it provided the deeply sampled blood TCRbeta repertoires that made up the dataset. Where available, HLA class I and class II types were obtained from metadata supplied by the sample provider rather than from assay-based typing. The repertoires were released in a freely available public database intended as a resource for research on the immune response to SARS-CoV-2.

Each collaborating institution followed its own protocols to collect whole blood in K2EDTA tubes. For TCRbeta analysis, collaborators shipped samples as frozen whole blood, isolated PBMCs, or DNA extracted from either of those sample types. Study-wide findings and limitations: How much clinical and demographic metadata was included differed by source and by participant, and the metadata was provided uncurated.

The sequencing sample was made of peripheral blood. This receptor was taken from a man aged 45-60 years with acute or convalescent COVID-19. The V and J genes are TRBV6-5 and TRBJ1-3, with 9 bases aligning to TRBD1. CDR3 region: CASSYRDRDTGNTIYF. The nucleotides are TGTGCCAGCAGTTACAGGGACAGGGATACTGGAAACACCATATATTTT.